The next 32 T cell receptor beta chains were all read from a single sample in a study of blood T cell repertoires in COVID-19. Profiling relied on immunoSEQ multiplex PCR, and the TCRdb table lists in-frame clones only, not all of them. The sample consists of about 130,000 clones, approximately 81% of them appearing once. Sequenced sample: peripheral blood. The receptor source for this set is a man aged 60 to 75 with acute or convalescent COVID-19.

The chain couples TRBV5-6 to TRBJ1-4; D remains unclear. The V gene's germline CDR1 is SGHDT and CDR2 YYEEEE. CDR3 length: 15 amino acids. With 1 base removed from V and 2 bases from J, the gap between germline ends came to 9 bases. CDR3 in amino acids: CASSLYGDTNEKLFF. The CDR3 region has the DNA TGTGCCAGCAGCTTGTACGGGGATACTAATGAAAAACTGTTTTTT.

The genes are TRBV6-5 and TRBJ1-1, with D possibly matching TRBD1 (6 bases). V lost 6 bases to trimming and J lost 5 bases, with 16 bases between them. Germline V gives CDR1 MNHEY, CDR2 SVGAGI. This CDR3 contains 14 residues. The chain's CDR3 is CASSAQGSKTEAFF. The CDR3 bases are TGTGCCAGCAGCGCACAGGGCTCGAAAACTGAAGCTTTCTTT.

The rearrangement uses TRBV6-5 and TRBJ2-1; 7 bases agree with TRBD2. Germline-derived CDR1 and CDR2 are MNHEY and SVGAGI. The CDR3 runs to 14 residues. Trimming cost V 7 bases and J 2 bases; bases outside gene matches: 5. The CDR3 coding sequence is TGTGCCAGCAACTCAGGACTAGCCTACAATGAGCAGTTCTTC. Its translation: CASNSGLAYNEQFF.

The CDR3 nucleotides read TGTGCCAGCAGCCCGGGGGGCTCCTACAATGAGCAGTTCTTC. It is translated as CASSPGGSYNEQFF. This chain uses TRBV6-5 with TRBJ2-1, with 7 nucleotides matching TRBD2. With V trimmed by 6 bases and J by 0 bases, 2 bases remained unmatched. Germline CDR1 is MNHEY and CDR2 is SVGAGI. This CDR3 is built from 14 residues.

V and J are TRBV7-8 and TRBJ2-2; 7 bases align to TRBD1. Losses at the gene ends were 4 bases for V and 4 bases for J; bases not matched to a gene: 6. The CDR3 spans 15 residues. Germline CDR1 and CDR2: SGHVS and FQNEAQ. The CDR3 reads CASSSDRDLTGELFF. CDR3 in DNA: TGTGCCAGCAGCTCCGACAGGGACCTCACCGGGGAGCTGTTTTTT.

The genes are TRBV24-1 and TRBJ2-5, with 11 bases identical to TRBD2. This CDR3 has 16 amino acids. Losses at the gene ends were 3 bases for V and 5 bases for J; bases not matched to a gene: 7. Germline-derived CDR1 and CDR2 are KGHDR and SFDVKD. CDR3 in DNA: TGTGCCACCAGTGATCGGACTAGCGGGCCTAGGGAGACCCAGTACTTC. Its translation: CATSDRTSGPRETQYF.

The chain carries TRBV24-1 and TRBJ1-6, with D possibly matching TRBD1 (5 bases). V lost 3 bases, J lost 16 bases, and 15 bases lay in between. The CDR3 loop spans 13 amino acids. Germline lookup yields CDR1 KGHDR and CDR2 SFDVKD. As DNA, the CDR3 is TGTGCCACCAGTGATATGCGGGGCCGCCCGCTCCACTTT. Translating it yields CATSDMRGRPLHF.

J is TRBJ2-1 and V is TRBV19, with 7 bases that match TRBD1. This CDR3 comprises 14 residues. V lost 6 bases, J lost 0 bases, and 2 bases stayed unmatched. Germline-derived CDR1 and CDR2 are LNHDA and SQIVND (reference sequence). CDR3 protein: CASRGQISYNEQFF. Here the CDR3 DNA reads TGTGCCAGTAGGGGACAGATCTCCTACAATGAGCAGTTCTTC. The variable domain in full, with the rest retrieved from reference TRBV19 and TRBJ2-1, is DGGITQSPKYLFRKEGQNVTLSCEQNLNHDAMYWYRQDPGQGLRLIYYSQIVNDFQKGDIAEGYSVSREKKESFPLTVTSAQKNPTAFYLCASRGQISYNEQFFGPGTRLTVL.

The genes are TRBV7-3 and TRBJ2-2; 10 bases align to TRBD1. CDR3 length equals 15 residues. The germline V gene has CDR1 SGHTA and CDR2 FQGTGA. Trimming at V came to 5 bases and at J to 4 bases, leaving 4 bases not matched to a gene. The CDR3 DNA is TGTGCCAGCAGCGCGGGACAGGGGACCACCGGGGAGCTGTTTTTT. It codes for CASSAGQGTTGELFF.

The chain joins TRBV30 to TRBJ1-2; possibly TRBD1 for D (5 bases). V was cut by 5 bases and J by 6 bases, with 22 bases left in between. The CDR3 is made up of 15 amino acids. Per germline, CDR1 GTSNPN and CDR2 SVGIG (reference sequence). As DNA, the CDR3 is TGTGCCTGGCAAAACATACAGGCTTCGCGCCATGGCTACACCTTC. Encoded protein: CAWQNIQASRHGYTF.

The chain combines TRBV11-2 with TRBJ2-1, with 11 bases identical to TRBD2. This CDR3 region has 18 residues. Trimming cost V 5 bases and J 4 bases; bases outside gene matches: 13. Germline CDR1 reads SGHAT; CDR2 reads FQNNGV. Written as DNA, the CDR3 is TGTGCCAGCAGCATGAAGACTAGCGGGACATATAGGTACAATGAGCAGTTCTTC. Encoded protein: CASSMKTSGTYRYNEQFF. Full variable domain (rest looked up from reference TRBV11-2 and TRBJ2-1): EAGVAQSPRYKIIEKRQSVAFWCNPISGHATLYWYQQILGQGPKLLIQFQNNGVVDDSQLPKDRFSAERLKGVDSTLKIQPAKLEDSAVYLCASSMKTSGTYRYNEQFFGPGTRLTVL.

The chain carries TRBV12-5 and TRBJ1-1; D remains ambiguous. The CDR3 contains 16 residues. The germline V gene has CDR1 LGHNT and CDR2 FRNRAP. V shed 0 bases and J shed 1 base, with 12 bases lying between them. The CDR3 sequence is CASGLVRDSRNTEAFF. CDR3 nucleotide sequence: TGTGCTAGTGGTTTGGTACGGGATAGTCGGAACACTGAAGCTTTCTTT.

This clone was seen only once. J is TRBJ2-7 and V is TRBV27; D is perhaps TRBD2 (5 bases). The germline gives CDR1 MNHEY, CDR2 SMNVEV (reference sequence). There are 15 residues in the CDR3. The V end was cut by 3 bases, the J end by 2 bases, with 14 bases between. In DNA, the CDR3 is TGTGCCAGCAGTTTTGAGGGCGGTAGTACCTACGAGCAGTACTTC. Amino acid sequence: CASSFEGGSTYEQYF.

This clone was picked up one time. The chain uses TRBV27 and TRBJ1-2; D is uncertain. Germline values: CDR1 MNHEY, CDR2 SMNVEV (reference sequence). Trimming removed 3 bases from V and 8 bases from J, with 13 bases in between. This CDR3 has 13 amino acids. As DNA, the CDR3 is TGTGCCAGCAGTTTCTCGGGGAGAGGGGGCTACACCTTC. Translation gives CASSFSGRGGYTF.

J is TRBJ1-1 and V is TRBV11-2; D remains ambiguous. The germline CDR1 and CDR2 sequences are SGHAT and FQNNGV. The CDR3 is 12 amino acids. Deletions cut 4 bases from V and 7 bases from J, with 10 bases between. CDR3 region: CASSSLGVEAFF. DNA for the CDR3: TGTGCCAGCAGCTCCCTGGGAGTTGAAGCTTTCTTT.

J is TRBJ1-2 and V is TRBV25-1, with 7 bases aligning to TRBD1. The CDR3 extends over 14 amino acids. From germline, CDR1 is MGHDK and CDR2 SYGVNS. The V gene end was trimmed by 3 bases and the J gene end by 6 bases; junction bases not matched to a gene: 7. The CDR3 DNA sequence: TGTGCCAGCAGTGACACAGGGGTATGGAATGGCTACACCTTC. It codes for CASSDTGVWNGYTF.

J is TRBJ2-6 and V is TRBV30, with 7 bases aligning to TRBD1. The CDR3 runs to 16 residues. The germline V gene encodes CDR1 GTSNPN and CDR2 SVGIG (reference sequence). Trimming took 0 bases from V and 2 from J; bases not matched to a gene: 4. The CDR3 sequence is CAWSVLGTAGANVLTF. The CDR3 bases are TGTGCCTGGAGTGTACTAGGGACAGCTGGGGCCAACGTCCTGACTTTC.

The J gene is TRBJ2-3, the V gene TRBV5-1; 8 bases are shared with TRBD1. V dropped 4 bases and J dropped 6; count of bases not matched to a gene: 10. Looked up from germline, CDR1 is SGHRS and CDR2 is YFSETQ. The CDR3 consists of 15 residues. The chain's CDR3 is CASSLTGARLDTQYF. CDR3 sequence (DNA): TGCGCCAGCAGCCTGACAGGGGCCCGTTTGGATACGCAGTATTTT.

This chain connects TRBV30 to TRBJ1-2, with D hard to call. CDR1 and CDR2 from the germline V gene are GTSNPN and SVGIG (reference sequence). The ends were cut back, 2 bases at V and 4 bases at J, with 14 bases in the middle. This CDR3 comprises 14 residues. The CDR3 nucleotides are TGTGCCTGGAGTCCCACTTGGACTGGCTATGGCTACACCTTC. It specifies CAWSPTWTGYGYTF.

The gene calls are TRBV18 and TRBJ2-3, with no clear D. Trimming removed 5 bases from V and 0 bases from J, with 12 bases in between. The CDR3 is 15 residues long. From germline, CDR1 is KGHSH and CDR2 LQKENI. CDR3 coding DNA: TGTGCCAGCTCATTTGGCATCCCTAGCACAGATACGCAGTATTTT. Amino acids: CASSFGIPSTDTQYF.

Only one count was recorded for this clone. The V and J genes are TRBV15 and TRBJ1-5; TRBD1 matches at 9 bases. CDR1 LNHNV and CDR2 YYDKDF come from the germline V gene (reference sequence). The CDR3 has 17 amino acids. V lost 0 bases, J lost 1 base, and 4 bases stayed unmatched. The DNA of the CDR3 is TGTGCCACCAGCAGAGATTGGGACAGGGCAAGCAATCAGCCCCAGCATTTT. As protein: CATSRDWDRASNQPQHF.

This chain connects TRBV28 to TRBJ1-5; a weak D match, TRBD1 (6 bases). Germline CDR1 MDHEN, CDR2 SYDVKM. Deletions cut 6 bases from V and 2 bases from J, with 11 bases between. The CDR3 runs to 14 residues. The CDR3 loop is CASRGGLRNQPQHF. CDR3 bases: TGTGCCAGCAGAGGGGGATTACGCAATCAGCCCCAGCATTTT.

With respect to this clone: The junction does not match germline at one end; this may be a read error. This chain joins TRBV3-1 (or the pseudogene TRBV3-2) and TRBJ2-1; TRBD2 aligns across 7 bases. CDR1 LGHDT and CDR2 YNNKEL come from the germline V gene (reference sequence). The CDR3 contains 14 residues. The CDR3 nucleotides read TGTGCCAGCAGCTTTACCGGGACTACCCCCGTAGCGATCTTC. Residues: CASSFTGTTPVAIF.

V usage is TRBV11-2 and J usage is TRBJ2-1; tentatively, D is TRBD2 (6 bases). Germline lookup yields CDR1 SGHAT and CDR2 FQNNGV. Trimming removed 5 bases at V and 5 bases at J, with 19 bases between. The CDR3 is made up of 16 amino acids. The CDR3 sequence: CASSPALASDNNEQFF. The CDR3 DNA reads TGTGCCAGCAGCCCCGCCCTAGCGAGCGATAACAATGAGCAGTTCTTC.

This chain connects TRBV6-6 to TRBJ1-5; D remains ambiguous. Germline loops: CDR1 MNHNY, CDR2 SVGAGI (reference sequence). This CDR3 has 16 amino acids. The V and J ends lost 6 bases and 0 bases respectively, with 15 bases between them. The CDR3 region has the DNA TGTGCCAGCAGCCCATCCACCGGGAATAGCAATCAGCCCCAGCATTTT. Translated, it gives CASSPSTGNSNQPQHF.

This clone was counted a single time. CDR3 bases: TGTGCCAGTAGTAAGACAGGGAATAGCAATCAGCCCCAGCATTTT. This sequence encodes CASSKTGNSNQPQHF. This chain connects TRBV19 to TRBJ1-5; 7 bases agree with TRBD1. This CDR3 comprises 15 residues. CDR1 and CDR2 (germline): LNHDA, SQIVND (reference sequence). V was pared by 4 bases and J by 0 bases, with 3 bases of the junction left unmatched.

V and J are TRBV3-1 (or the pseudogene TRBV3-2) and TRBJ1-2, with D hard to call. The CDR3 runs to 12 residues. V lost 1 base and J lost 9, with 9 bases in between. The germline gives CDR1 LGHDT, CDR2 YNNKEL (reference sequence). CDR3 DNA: TGTGCCAGCAGCCAAGCTGGAGAGAGCTACACCTTC. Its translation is CASSQAGESYTF.

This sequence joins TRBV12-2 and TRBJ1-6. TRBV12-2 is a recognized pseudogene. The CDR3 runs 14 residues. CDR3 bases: TGTGCAAGTCGCTTAGGCGCGGAGGCCCTCCCCCTCCACTTT. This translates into CASRLGAEALPLHF.

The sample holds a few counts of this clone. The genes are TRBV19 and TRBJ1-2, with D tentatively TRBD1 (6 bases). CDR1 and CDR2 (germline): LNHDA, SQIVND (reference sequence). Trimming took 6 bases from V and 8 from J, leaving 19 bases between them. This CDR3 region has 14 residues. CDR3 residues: CASSTHREGVGYTF. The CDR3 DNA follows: TGTGCCAGTAGCACCCACAGGGAAGGAGTGGGCTACACCTTC.

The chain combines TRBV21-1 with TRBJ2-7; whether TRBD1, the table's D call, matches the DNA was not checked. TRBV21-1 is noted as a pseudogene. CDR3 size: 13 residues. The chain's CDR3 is CASTRDRTYEQYF. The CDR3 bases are TGTGCCAGCACCCGGGACAGGACCTACGAGCAGTACTTC.

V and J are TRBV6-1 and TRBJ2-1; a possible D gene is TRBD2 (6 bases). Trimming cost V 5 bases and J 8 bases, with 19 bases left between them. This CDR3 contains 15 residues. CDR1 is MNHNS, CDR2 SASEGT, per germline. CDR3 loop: CASSRGNRGVDEQFF. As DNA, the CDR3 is TGTGCCAGCAGTCGCGGGAACCGGGGAGTAGATGAGCAGTTCTTC.

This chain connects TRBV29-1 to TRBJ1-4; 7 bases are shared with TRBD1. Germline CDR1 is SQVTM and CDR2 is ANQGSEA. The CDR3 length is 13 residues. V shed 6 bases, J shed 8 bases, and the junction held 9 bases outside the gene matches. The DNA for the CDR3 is TGCAGCGTGCAGGAGACAGGGCGGGAAAAACTGTTTTTT. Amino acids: CSVQETGREKLFF.